The entry below describes one T cell receptor beta chain. Its binding antigen is unknown. It has no much larger one-base neighbor in the sample; base qualities were not kept. TCRbeta CDR3 regions were amplified from genomic DNA by means of the immunoSEQ Assay, a bias-controlled multiplex PCR. The original methods were these. The number of nucleated cells in each sample was estimated from the amplification of reference gene primers within the assay. Sequence reads were collapsed and filtered to measure the absolute abundance of every unique TCRbeta CDR3 rearrangement. For each sample, productive Simpson clonality was calculated by taking the square root of Simpson's diversity index across productive rearrangements. In its TCRdb copy, this immuneACCESS table keeps in-frame sequences only and misses some clones. Where compared with another copy, unresolved V genes explain less than half of these, and the others have no known cause. V, J and clone size are those of that table, while D and trimming were read from the DNA. The sample includes about 120,000 clones, with roughly 91% observed a single time. About 19% of the sample belongs to the ten largest clones.

The data stem from a study of blood T cell repertoires in COVID-19 (dated by TCRdb to 2020 to 2022). Regarding the study in general: Samples covering the acute and convalescent phases of COVID-19 were provided by collaborators in the United States, Italy and Spain. HLA class I and class II types, where available, came from metadata supplied by the sample provider rather than from assay-based typing. The dataset comprised deeply sampled blood TCRbeta repertoires from subjects exposed to, actively infected with, or recovered from COVID-19. The repertoires were released in a freely available public database meant as a resource for research on the immune response to SARS-CoV-2. The sample metadata nearly always contained a de-identified subject ID, COVID-19 status, age in years and sex. The samples were drawn from the first 160 participants of the ongoing ImmuneRACE study and from 1,254 subjects provided by 6 global collaborators. The prospective study material was composed of cDNA or gDNA derived from T cells, B-cell-depleted T cells, or PBMCs.

The collaborating institutions used their own protocols to collect whole blood in K2EDTA tubes. For TCRbeta analysis, collaborators shipped samples in one of three forms: frozen whole blood, isolated PBMCs, or DNA extracted from either of those sample types. Study-level results and caveats: Clinical and demographic metadata were provided uncurated, with the amount varying by source and participant.

Trimmed from V: 7 bases; trimmed from J: 9 bases; junction bases lacking a gene match: 9. Including cysteine and phenylalanine, the CDR3 has 13 amino acids. The entry retains the CDR3 DNA only, 39 bases that are in frame from base 1. CDR1 and CDR2 are read off the germline V gene as MDHEN and SYDVKM. In this chain, TRBV28 is recombined with TRBJ2-1, with TRBD1 identical over 7 junction bases. Sequenced input: peripheral blood. This sequence was found in a human donor with acute or convalescent COVID-19. The donor label of this sample is uncertain. This receptor has the CDR3 CASIIRQGGEQFF. The DNA reads TGTGCCAGCATCATTCGACAGGGCGGTGAGCAGTTCTTC.